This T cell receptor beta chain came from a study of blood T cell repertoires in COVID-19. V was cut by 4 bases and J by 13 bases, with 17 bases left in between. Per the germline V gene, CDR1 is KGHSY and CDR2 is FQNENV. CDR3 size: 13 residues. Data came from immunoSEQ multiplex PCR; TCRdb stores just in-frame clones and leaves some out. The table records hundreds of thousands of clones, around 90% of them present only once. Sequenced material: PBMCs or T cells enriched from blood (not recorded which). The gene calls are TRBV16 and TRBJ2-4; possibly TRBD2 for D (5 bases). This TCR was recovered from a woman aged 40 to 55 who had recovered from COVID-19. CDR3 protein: CASSPSLEAPQYF. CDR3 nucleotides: TGTGCCAGCAGCCCATCCCTGGAGGCCCCGCAGTACTTC.